This entry lists 27 T cell receptor beta chains sequenced from one sample in a study of blood T cell repertoires in COVID-19 (dated by TCRdb to 2018 to 2021). To prepare the library, the immunoSEQ multiplex PCR assay was applied. TCRdb provides this immuneACCESS table in a form limited to in-frame rearrangements. Some clones are lacking; in checked studies, under half of them reflect an unresolved V gene, and why the rest are absent is not known. The sample table contains a few hundred thousand clones; only one count was recorded for around 84% of them. Of the sample, approximately 3% falls within the top ten clones. Sequenced material: peripheral blood. The receptors stem from a man aged 55 to 69 with acute or convalescent COVID-19.

The chain recombines TRBV2 with TRBJ1-4, with D maybe TRBD1 (6 bases). Looked up from germline, CDR1 is SNHLY and CDR2 is FYNNEI. Between the trimmed V and J ends, which lost 0 bases and 4 bases, there was a span of 12 bases. CDR3 length: 16 amino acids. The CDR3 DNA is TGTGCCAGCAGTGAAGCTAGTTTAGGGGGTAATGAAAAACTGTTTTTT. It codes for CASSEASLGGNEKLFF.

The V gene is TRBV19, the J gene TRBJ1-1, with a weak D call TRBD1 (5 bases). V was cut by 3 bases and J by 5 bases, with 13 bases left in between. This CDR3 contains 14 residues. The V gene's germline CDR1 is LNHDA and CDR2 SQIVND (reference sequence). CDR3 loop: CASSMDTRGTEAFF. The CDR3 nucleotides are TGTGCCAGTAGTATGGACACCCGGGGGACTGAAGCTTTCTTT.

The V and J genes are TRBV7-2 and TRBJ2-5; TRBD2 might be the D (5 bases). V dropped 2 bases and J dropped 5 bases, with 9 bases sitting between them. There are 13 residues in the CDR3. The germline gives CDR1 SGHTA, CDR2 FQGNSA. CDR3 region: CASSLRRVETQYF. The CDR3 DNA is TGTGCCAGCAGCTTAAGGCGGGTGGAGACCCAGTACTTC.

The CDR3 sequence: CASGLTTSYNEQFF. Written as DNA, the CDR3 is TGTGCTAGTGGTTTGACGACTAGCTACAATGAGCAGTTCTTC. The rearrangement joins TRBV12-5 to TRBJ2-1; D may be TRBD2 (6 bases). The CDR3 loop spans 14 amino acids. Germline V gene lookup returns CDR1 LGHNT and CDR2 FRNRAP. V was trimmed by 2 bases and J by 3 bases, leaving 8 bases between them.

The rearrangement uses TRBV6-5 and TRBJ1-2, with 7 bases matching TRBD1. The J segment lost 3 bases and the V segment lost 5 bases, leaving 9 bases of the junction unmatched. In germline, CDR1 is MNHEY, CDR2 SVGAGI. This CDR3 region has 15 residues. The CDR3 region is CASSQGDTGHYGYTF. In nucleotides, the CDR3 is TGTGCCAGCAGTCAGGGGGACACCGGCCACTATGGCTACACCTTC.

This chain connects TRBV30 to TRBJ1-4, with D unclear. The V gene lost 3 bases and the J gene lost 8 bases, with 10 bases spanning the gap. CDR1 and CDR2 (germline): GTSNPN, SVGIG (reference sequence). This CDR3 contains 12 residues. The DNA for the CDR3 is TGTGCCTGGAGAGCCTTGCGGGAAAAACTGTTTTTT. Translated: CAWRALREKLFF.

This sequence joins TRBV18 and TRBJ2-3; possible D gene TRBD2, 7 bases. Deletions cut 2 bases from V and 6 bases from J, with 15 bases between. The germline gives CDR1 KGHSH, CDR2 LQKENI. The CDR3 has 15 amino acids. The CDR3 region is CASSPIVGGPDTQYF. Written as DNA, the CDR3 is TGTGCCAGCTCACCAATTGTGGGGGGGCCTGATACGCAGTATTTT.

V gene TRBV28 combines with J gene TRBJ2-5; tentatively, D is TRBD1 (5 bases). CDR1 and CDR2 (germline): MDHEN, SYDVKM. This CDR3 spans 15 amino acids. V shed 6 bases and J shed 0 bases, with 14 bases lying between them. CDR3 sequence reads: CASRGPTAYQETQYF. DNA of the CDR3: TGTGCCAGCAGAGGGCCGACAGCGTACCAAGAGACCCAGTACTTC. Full variable domain (missing parts from reference TRBV28 and TRBJ2-5): DVKVTQSSRYLVKRTGEKVFLECVQDMDHENMFWYRQDPGLGLRLIYFSYDVKMKEKGDIPEGYSVSREKKERFSLILESASTNQTSMYLCASRGPTAYQETQYFGPGTRLLVL.

This clone is a singleton in its sample. One end of the junction is discordant with germline, which a read error may explain. The J gene is TRBJ1-2, the V gene TRBV28; 9 positions agree with TRBD1. This CDR3 spans 17 amino acids. CDR1 is MDHEN, CDR2 SYDVKM, per germline. The CDR3 is CASSLSTGGDDGYDYTF. CDR3 DNA: TGTGCCAGCAGTTTAAGCACAGGGGGCGATGACGGGTATGACTACACCTTC.

CDR3 sequence reads: CASSPRLPGPGTQYF. The DNA for the CDR3 is TGTGCCAGCAGCCCCCGATTGCCGGGCCCGGGGACGCAGTATTTT. V usage is TRBV7-8 and J usage is TRBJ2-3; weak D call: TRBD2 (5 bases). Trimming pared 5 bases from V and 9 bases from J, leaving 21 bases between. The CDR3 is made up of 15 amino acids. The V gene's germline CDR1 is SGHVS and CDR2 FQNEAQ.

The V call is TRBV5-1, the J call TRBJ2-5, with D possibly matching TRBD1 (6 bases). Per the germline V gene, CDR1 is SGHRS and CDR2 is YFSETQ. The CDR3 is 14 residues long. V lost 0 bases and J 5 bases, leaving 11 bases between the germline ends. CDR3 coding DNA: TGCGCCAGCAGCTTGGACACAGGGATGGAGACCCAGTACTTC. The encoded protein is CASSLDTGMETQYF.

The chain uses TRBV6-6 and TRBJ1-5; 7 bases fit TRBD1. Germline trimming cut 4 bases from V and 2 bases from J; bases unmatched to any gene: 5. Germline-derived CDR1 and CDR2 are MNHNY and SVGAGI (reference sequence). The CDR3 length is 15 residues. The CDR3 reads CASSLEGAGNQPQHF. The DNA for the CDR3 is TGTGCCAGCAGTTTGGAGGGGGCAGGCAATCAGCCCCAGCATTTT.

This clone has a single count. This sample also contains other DNA sequences that code for the same CDR3. This CDR3 is CASSLQMNTEAFF. The DNA of the CDR3 is TGCGCCAGCAGCCTACAGATGAACACTGAAGCTTTCTTT. The chain carries TRBV5-1 and TRBJ1-1; D not certain. The germline V gene encodes CDR1 SGHRS and CDR2 YFSETQ. Trimming removed 4 bases at V and 0 bases at J, with 7 bases between. The CDR3 is 13 residues long.

The genes are TRBV7-8 and TRBJ2-5; maybe TRBD1 (6 bases). This CDR3 has 16 amino acids. Looked up from germline, CDR1 is SGHVS and CDR2 is FQNEAQ. V lost 2 bases to trimming and J lost 5 bases, with 18 bases between them. CDR3 protein: CASSLWAGDSRETQYF. The CDR3 nucleotides read TGTGCCAGCAGCTTATGGGCAGGGGATTCCCGGGAGACCCAGTACTTC. The entire variable domain, with the rest obtained from reference TRBV7-8 and TRBJ2-5, is as follows: GAGVSQSPRYKVAKRGQDVALRCDPISGHVSLFWYQQALGQGPEFLTYFQNEAQLDKSGLPSDRFFAERPEGSVSTLKIQRTQQEDSAVYLCASSLWAGDSRETQYFGPGTRLLVL.

The J gene is TRBJ1-2, the V gene TRBV19, with D uncertain. The V gene lost 8 bases and the J gene lost 8 bases, with 12 bases spanning the gap. Germline V lookup: CDR1 LNHDA, CDR2 SQIVND (reference sequence). The CDR3 extends over 11 amino acids. The DNA of the CDR3 is TGTGCCAGTCATTACGGGAGCGGCTACACCTTC. It yields the protein CASHYGSGYTF.

J is TRBJ1-2 and V is TRBV2, with a tentative D call TRBD1 (5 bases). V was shortened by 6 bases and J by 4 bases, with 21 bases between the two germline ends. Germline V gene lookup returns CDR1 SNHLY and CDR2 FYNNEI. This CDR3 is 16 amino acids long. In DNA, the CDR3 is TGTGCCAGCAGCCCCGGGATCTCGGGGGGGACCTATGGCTACACCTTC. This gives the protein CASSPGISGGTYGYTF.

The gene calls are TRBV5-1 and TRBJ1-1; 9 bases line up with TRBD1. Germline CDR1 and CDR2: SGHRS and YFSETQ. The CDR3 loop spans 16 amino acids. V lost 0 bases and J lost 2; bases outside the gene matches: 5. CDR3 DNA sequence: TGCGCCAGCAGCTTGGACGGACAGGGGAAAAACACTGAAGCTTTCTTT. This translates into CASSLDGQGKNTEAFF.

This clone came up once. The chain is built from TRBV9 and TRBJ1-6, with D uncertain. The CDR3 length is 15 residues. Germline V gives CDR1 SGDLS, CDR2 YYNGEE. Trimming removed 0 bases at V and 11 bases at J, with 15 bases between. CDR3 protein: CASSVVASPQAPLHF. The CDR3 bases are TGTGCCAGCAGCGTAGTGGCGTCTCCCCAGGCACCCCTCCACTTT.

The chain employs TRBV7-9 and TRBJ2-1, with D possibly TRBD2 on 7 matching bases. The germline gives CDR1 SEHNR, CDR2 FQNEAQ (reference sequence). Trimming removed 6 bases from V and 5 bases from J, with 11 bases in between. The CDR3 has 13 amino acids. This CDR3 reads CASRRGPHNEQFF. The CDR3 region has the DNA TGTGCCAGCAGGCGGGGGCCGCACAATGAGCAGTTCTTC.

V is TRBV11-2 and J is TRBJ2-2, with a weak D call TRBD1 (6 bases). V gave up 5 bases and J gave up 2 bases, with 12 bases separating them. Germline V lookup: CDR1 SGHAT, CDR2 FQNNGV. The CDR3 runs 15 residues. CDR3 in DNA: TGTGCCAGCAGCCAGAGACAGGTTAACACCGGGGAGCTGTTTTTT. Amino acids: CASSQRQVNTGELFF.

J is TRBJ2-1 and V is TRBV6-6; 9 bases match TRBD1. The junction had 11 bases not matched to a gene; V was cut back by 7 bases and J by 7 bases. The CDR3 runs to 15 residues. The germline gives CDR1 MNHNY, CDR2 SVGAGI (reference sequence). CDR3 in DNA: TGTGCCAGCACCACAACAGGGGGCGCGGGGAATGAGCAGTTCTTC. Its translation: CASTTTGGAGNEQFF.

The J gene is TRBJ1-1, the V gene TRBV19; TRBD1 agrees at 11 bases. V lost 6 bases to trimming and J lost 3 bases; unmatched junction nucleotides: 15. Germline values: CDR1 LNHDA, CDR2 SQIVND (reference sequence). The CDR3 loop spans 18 amino acids. This chain's CDR3 is CASRYRTGGRGRDTEAFF. The CDR3 DNA reads as TGTGCCAGTAGGTACCGGACAGGGGGCCGAGGTCGTGACACTGAAGCTTTCTTT.

This clone was seen once. The chain has TRBV3-1 (or the pseudogene TRBV3-2) and TRBJ2-7; TRBD2 is a possible D gene (6 bases). The CDR3 is made up of 17 amino acids. Trimming left V 1 base short and J 2 bases short, with 18 bases between. Germline-derived CDR1 and CDR2 are LGHDT and YNNKEL (reference sequence). CDR3 sequence (DNA): TGTGCCAGCAGCCAAGGAGGAGGGCTGAGCCGGACCTACGAGCAGTACTTC. Amino acids: CASSQGGGLSRTYEQYF.

The chain uses TRBV9 and TRBJ2-1; 15 bases are shared with TRBD2. Germline values: CDR1 SGDLS, CDR2 YYNGEE. The CDR3 spans 20 residues. V lost 4 bases to trimming and J lost 5 bases; unmatched junction nucleotides: 16. For the CDR3, the DNA is TGTGCCAGCAGCTTCAACCCCAGGACTAGCGGGGGGGGACAAAACAATGAGCAGTTCTTC. Amino acid sequence: CASSFNPRTSGGGQNNEQFF.

In regard to this clone: The junction does not match germline at one end; this may be a read error. The gene calls are TRBV9 and TRBJ2-3, with a tentative D call TRBD2 (7 bases). The CDR3 has 16 amino acids. The V gene's germline CDR1 is SGDLS and CDR2 YYNGEE. DNA of the CDR3: TGTGCCAGCAGCCCCTTAAGAGGGGGGGGCACATATACGCAGTATTTT. It encodes CASSPLRGGGTYTQYF.

This chain joins TRBV19 and TRBJ2-3; 15 nucleotides match TRBD2. This CDR3 spans 17 amino acids. V lost 3 bases, J lost 1 base, and 2 bases stayed unmatched. Germline V gene lookup returns CDR1 LNHDA and CDR2 SQIVND (reference sequence). The DNA of the CDR3 is TGTGCCAGTAGTATCTGGACTAGCGGGGGGGGCACAGATACGCAGTATTTT. Its protein product is CASSIWTSGGGTDTQYF. Drawing the rest from reference TRBV19 and TRBJ2-3, the complete variable domain is DGGITQSPKYLFRKEGQNVTLSCEQNLNHDAMYWYRQDPGQGLRLIYYSQIVNDFQKGDIAEGYSVSREKKESFPLTVTSAQKNPTAFYLCASSIWTSGGGTDTQYFGPGTRLTVL.

This clone has a single count. The chain is built from TRBV9 and TRBJ2-7; 7 positions match TRBD2. V lost 3 bases and J lost 6; bases outside the gene matches: 18. The CDR3 length is 17 residues. Germline lookup yields CDR1 SGDLS and CDR2 YYNGEE. CDR3 sequence: CASSAILGREGRTEQYF. In nucleotides, the CDR3 is TGTGCCAGCAGCGCTATCCTGGGGAGGGAGGGGAGAACCGAGCAGTACTTC. Drawing the rest from reference TRBV9 and TRBJ2-7, the complete variable domain is DSGVTQTPKHLITATGQRVTLRCSPRSGDLSVYWYQQSLDQGLQFLIQYYNGEERAKGNILERFSAQQFPDLHSELNLSSLELGDSALYFCASSAILGREGRTEQYFGPGTRLTVT.